This TCR beta chain is from a study of regulatory dendritic cells for organ transplantation. CD4+ or CD8+ T cells were sorted as naive CD45RA+ or memory CD45RO+. The table lists this clone with a count of one. Its antigen is unknown. General study points: Naive CD4+ and CD8+ repertoires were highly diverse; memory CD8+ was most oligoclonal. Regulatory dendritic cells appeared to expand memory CD8+ clones less than mature ones.

Assay used: immunoSEQ multiplex PCR; TCRdb lists only in-frame clones, some missing. This sample has 30,000 to 40,000 clones, with about 89% found just once. V was cut by 4 bases and J by 4 bases, with 10 bases left in between. The length of the CDR3 is 13 residues. Germline V lookup: CDR1 LNHDA, CDR2 SQIVND (reference sequence). The sequence was collected from a human donor in good health. Material for sequencing was naive CD4+ T cells from blood. This sample's subset: CD45RA+ naive T cells. This chain connects TRBV19 to TRBJ1-2; D is undetermined. CDR3 nucleotide sequence: TGTGCCAGTAGTAACGCGGCAAGCTATGGCTACACCTTC. It translates to CASSNAASYGYTF.